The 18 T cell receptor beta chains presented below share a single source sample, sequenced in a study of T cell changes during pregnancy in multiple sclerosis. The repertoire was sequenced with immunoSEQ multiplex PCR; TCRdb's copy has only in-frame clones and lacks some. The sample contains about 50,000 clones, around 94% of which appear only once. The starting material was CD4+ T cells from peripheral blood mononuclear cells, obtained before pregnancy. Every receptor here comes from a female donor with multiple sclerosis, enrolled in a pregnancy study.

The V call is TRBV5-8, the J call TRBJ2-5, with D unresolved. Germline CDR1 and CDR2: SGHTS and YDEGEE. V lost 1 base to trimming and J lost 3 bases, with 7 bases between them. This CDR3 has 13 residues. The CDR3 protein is CASSLIVEETQYF. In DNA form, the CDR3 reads TGTGCCAGCAGCTTGATAGTGGAAGAGACCCAGTACTTC.

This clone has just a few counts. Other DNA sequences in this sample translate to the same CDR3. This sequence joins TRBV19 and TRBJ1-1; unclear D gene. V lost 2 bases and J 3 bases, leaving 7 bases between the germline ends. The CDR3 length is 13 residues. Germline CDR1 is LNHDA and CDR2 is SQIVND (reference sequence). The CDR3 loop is CASSIKGDTEAFF. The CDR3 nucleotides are TGTGCCAGTAGTATAAAGGGAGACACTGAAGCTTTCTTT.

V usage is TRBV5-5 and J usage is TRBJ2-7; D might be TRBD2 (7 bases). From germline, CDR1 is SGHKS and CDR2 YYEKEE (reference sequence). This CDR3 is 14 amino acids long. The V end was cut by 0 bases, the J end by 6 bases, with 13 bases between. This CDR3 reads CASSLVGGASEQYF. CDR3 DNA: TGTGCCAGCAGCTTGGTGGGGGGGGCTTCCGAGCAGTACTTC. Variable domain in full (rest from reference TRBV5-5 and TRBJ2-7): DAGVTQSPTHLIKTRGQQVTLRCSPISGHKSVSWYQQVLGQGPQFIFQYYEKEERGRGNFPDRFSARQFPNYSSELNVNALLLGDSALYLCASSLVGGASEQYFGPGTRLTVT.

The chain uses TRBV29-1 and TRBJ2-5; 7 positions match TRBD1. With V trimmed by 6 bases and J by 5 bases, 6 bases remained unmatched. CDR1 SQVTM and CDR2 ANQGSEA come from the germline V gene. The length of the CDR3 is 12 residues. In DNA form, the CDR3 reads TGCAGCGTCCGACAGGGTCCTGAGACCCAGTACTTC. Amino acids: CSVRQGPETQYF.

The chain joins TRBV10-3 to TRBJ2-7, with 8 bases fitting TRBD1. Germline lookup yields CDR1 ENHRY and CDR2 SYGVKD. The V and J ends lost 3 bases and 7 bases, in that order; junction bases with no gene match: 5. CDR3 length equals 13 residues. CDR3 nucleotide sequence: TGTGCCATCAGTGACCAGGGGGCGGGGGAGCAGTACTTC. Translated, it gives CAISDQGAGEQYF.

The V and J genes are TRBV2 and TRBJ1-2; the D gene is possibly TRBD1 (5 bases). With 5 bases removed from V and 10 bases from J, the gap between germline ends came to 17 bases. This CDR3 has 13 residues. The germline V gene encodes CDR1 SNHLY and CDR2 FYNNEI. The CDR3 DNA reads TGTGCCAGCAGTCCCTCGGGGACTTTGGACTACACCTTC. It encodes CASSPSGTLDYTF.

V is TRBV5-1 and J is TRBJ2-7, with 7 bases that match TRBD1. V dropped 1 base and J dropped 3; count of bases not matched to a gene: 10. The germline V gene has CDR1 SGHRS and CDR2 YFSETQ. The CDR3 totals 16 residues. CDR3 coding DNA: TGCGCCAGCAGCTTGCCTGGAACAGGGGCAGGCTACGAGCAGTACTTC. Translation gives CASSLPGTGAGYEQYF.

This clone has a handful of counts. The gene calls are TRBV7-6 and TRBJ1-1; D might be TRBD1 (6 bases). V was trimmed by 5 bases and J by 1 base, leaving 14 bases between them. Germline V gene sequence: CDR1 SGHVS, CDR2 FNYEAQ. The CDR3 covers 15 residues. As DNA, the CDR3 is TGTGCCAGCAGCCCAAAGACAGGAGGGAACACTGAAGCTTTCTTT. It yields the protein CASSPKTGGNTEAFF.

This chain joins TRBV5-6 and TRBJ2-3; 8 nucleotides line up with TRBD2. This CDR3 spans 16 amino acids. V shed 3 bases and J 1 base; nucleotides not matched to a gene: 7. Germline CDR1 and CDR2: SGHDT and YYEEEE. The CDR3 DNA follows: TGTGCCAGCAGCTCGCTAGCGGGTAGGGGCACAGATACGCAGTATTTT. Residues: CASSSLAGRGTDTQYF.

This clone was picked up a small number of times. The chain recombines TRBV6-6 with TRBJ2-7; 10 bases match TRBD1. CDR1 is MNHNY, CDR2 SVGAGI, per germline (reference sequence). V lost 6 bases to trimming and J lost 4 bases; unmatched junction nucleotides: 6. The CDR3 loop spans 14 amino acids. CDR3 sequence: CASRSDRGPYEQYF. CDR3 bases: TGTGCCAGCAGGTCTGACAGGGGGCCGTACGAGCAGTACTTC.

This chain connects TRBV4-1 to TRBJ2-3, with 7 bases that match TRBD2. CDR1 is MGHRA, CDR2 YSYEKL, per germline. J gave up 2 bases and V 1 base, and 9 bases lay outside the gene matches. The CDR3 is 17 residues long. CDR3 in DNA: TGCGCCAGCAGCCAAGGAAGACTAGCTGGCCCCACAGATACGCAGTATTTT. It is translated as CASSQGRLAGPTDTQYF.

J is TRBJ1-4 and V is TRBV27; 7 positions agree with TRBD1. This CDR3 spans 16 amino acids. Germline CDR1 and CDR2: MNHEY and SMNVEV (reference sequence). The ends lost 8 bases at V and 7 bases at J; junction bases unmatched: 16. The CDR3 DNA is TGTGCCAGCCCTGGACAGGCCACTCAAGATAGTGAAAAACTGTTTTTT. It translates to CASPGQATQDSEKLFF.

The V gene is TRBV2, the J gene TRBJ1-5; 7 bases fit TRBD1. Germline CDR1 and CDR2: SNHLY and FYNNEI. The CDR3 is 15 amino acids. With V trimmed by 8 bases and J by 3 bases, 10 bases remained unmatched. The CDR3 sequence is CASHPGTELNQPQHF. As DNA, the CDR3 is TGTGCCAGCCATCCCGGGACAGAACTCAATCAGCCCCAGCATTTT.

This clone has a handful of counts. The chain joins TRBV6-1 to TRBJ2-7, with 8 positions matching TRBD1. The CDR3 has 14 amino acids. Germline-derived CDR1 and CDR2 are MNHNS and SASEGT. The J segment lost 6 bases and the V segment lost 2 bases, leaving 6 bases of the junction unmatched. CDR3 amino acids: CASSERTGQGEQYF. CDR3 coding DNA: TGTGCCAGCAGTGAACGGACAGGGCAGGGCGAGCAGTACTTC.

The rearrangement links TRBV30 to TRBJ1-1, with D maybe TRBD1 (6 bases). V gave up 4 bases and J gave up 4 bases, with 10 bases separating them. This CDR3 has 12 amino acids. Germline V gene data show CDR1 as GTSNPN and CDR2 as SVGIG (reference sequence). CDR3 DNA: TGTGCCTGGAAACAGGGACCCACTGAAGCTTTCTTT. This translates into CAWKQGPTEAFF.

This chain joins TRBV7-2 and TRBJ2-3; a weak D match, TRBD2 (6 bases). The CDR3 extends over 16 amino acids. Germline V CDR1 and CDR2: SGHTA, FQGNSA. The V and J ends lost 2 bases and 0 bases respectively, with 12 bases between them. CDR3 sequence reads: CASSLLAPSSTDTQYF. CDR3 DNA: TGTGCCAGCAGCTTACTAGCGCCTTCGAGCACAGATACGCAGTATTTT.

CDR3 sequence (DNA): TGTGCCAGCAGCTCGCCCCCAGGGGACACTGAAGCTTTCTTT. It yields the protein CASSSPPGDTEAFF. The chain combines TRBV5-6 with TRBJ1-1, with D possibly matching TRBD1 (6 bases). CDR3 length: 14 amino acids. V dropped 3 bases and J dropped 3 bases, with 12 bases sitting between them. The V gene's germline CDR1 is SGHDT and CDR2 YYEEEE.

The CDR3 spells CASSLGAGWQYF. In nucleotides, the CDR3 is TGTGCCAGCAGCTTAGGGGCAGGCTGGCAGTACTTC. The chain joins TRBV11-2 to TRBJ2-7; D unclear. This CDR3 region has 12 residues. Trimming cost V 1 base and J 9 bases, with 10 bases left between them. Germline V gene data show CDR1 as SGHAT and CDR2 as FQNNGV.